This T cell receptor (beta chain) was sequenced for a study of read filtering for tumor transcriptome and immune sequencing. Whole-study findings and limits: Without single-read clonotypes, shared clonotype proportions correlated more between IR-seq and RNA-seq.

J gave up 9 bases and V 1 base, and 0 bases lay outside the gene matches. Germline CDR1 reads SGHTA; CDR2 reads FQGNSA. This CDR3 spans 14 amino acids. This clonotype was seen at least ten times. No antigen is known for it. Molecular barcoded adaptors covering alpha/delta and beta/gamma chains were used on 400 to 450 ng RNA. TCRdb itself ran the reads through MiXCR, one entry per CDR3 protein. The data contain about 37,000 distinct CDR3 sequences, approximately 10% of them singletons. Material: a population of CD138-negative cells sorted from bone marrow. This clonotype was obtained from a donor aged 40 or older with multiple myeloma. The genes are TRBV7-2 and TRBJ2-1, with TRBD2 matching over 13 bases. The CDR3 reads CASSLGTSGSEQFF. CDR3 nucleotides: TGTGCCAGCAGCTTAGGGACTAGCGGGAGTGAGCAGTTCTTC.